The subject of this entry is one T cell receptor beta chain. Antigen specificity is unknown. The repertoire was sequenced with immunoSEQ multiplex PCR; TCRdb's copy has only in-frame clones and lacks some. The table includes about 58,000 clones, 70% to 90% detected once. This record belongs to a study of OX40 agonist ivuxolimab in advanced cancers. Notes on the study in general: There were, on average, more expanded clones in CD8+ T cells than in CD4+.

Autoimmune disease history or systemic immunosuppression meant exclusion. Blood got drawn at baseline, again on cycle 4 day 1, and then on cycle 7 day 1. There are 12 residues in the CDR3. The ends lost 2 bases at V and 12 bases at J; junction bases unmatched: 3. Germline CDR1 is MGHDK and CDR2 is SYGVNS. The receptor was isolated from an adult with an advanced solid tumor such as melanoma, head and neck, liver or kidney cancer. This specimen consisted of CD4+ or CD8+ T cells sorted from blood, obtained in a trial of the OX40 agonist ivuxolimab. The rearrangement links TRBV25-1 to TRBJ2-1; 8 bases align to TRBD2. The CDR3 spells CASSEIRGGQFF. DNA of the CDR3: TGTGCCAGCAGTGAAATCCGGGGGGGGCAGTTCTTC.